This T cell receptor (beta chain) was documented in a study of cytomegalovirus exposure and HLA in healthy donors. The protocol was immunoSEQ multiplex PCR, while the TCRdb copy is restricted to in-frame clones and leaves out a portion. The sample has tens of thousands of clones, approximately 97% seen once. As to this clone: No antigen is known for it.

The CDR3 runs to 17 residues. V lost 4 bases and J lost 0, with 16 bases in between. The germline V gene encodes CDR1 LNHDA and CDR2 SQIVND (reference sequence). The study's findings and limits: According to reports, the classifier identified cytomegalovirus status with high specificity and sensitivity. Specificity of a few CMV-associated chains for CMV antigens was verified in vitro. Cytomegalovirus-associated TCR beta chains were listed, numbering 150 to 200.

This chain joins TRBV19 and TRBJ2-4; perhaps TRBD1 as D (6 bases). The source of this sequence is a woman under 30 in good health and CMV-seropositive. The source material was PBMCs. The CDR3 here is CASSTYLRGGAKNIQYF. The CDR3 DNA sequence: TGTGCCAGTAGTACCTACTTACGAGGGGGAGCCAAAAACATTCAGTACTTC.